This T cell receptor beta chain was obtained from a study of T cell responses to AZD1222 COVID-19 vaccine. Whole-study findings and limits: Unmutated regions of variants are reportedly targeted by nearly half of spike-specific TCRs.

The data were produced by immunoSEQ multiplex PCR, yet TCRdb's version contains in-frame clones alone and is incomplete. Among about 190,000 clones listed, 80% to 90% were seen once. Details on this clone: The antigen is undetermined.

This CDR3 comprises 14 residues. The germline gives CDR1 MDHEN, CDR2 SYDVKM. Trimming removed 3 bases at V and 1 base at J, with 7 bases between. This chain links TRBV28 with TRBJ1-5; D unresolved. This specimen consisted of peripheral blood, obtained on day 0 of AZD1222 vaccination. This receptor was obtained from an adult in good health. The DNA of the CDR3 is TGTGCCAGCAGTTTGTTGGGGAGCAATCAGCCCCAGCATTTT. The encoded protein is CASSLLGSNQPQHF.